The TCR beta chain described here comes from a study of blood T cell repertoires in COVID-19. Study context: Spain, Italy and the United States supplied samples that represented acute and convalescent COVID-19.

In the original analysis: Reference gene primer amplification in the assay estimated nucleated cell counts. Produced via immunoSEQ multiplex PCR; TCRdb's table is partial and in-frame only. V and J calls and clone size come straight from that table; D and trimming were deduced from the DNA. Seen here are more than 200,000 clones, around 90% observed once, and the top ten hold about 6%. Ages ranged from about 18 to 89 years, with residence in around 24 US areas. Germline V lookup: CDR1 LNHDA, CDR2 SQIVND (reference sequence). The CDR3 runs to 19 residues. V trimming: 10 bases; J trimming: 2 bases; junction bases outside the gene matches: 21.

The TCR sequence derives from a woman aged 30 to 39 with acute COVID-19. The chain uses TRBV19 and TRBJ2-2, with 8 bases lining up with TRBD1. The sequenced sample was PBMCs or T cells enriched from blood (not recorded which). The CDR3 is CATTRGTGRKSGNTGELFF. The CDR3 region has the DNA TGTGCCACGACGAGGGGGACAGGCAGGAAATCGGGAAACACCGGGGAGCTGTTTTTT.